This T cell receptor beta chain appears in the sequencing data of a study of Ad26.COV2.S vaccination and SARS-CoV-2 variants. At the level of the study: Of the COV1001 trial arms, the Ad26.COV2.S arm included the donor. Intramuscular Ad26.COV2.S doses were given once or twice, 56 days apart.

Treatment described: 19 received Ad26.COV2.S at low or high dose, single or two shots; about 5 received placebo; per-sample allocation not given. Specimen acquisition occurred on day 63 following the initial vaccine or placebo injection. Profiled with immunoSEQ multiplex PCR; TCRdb holds only in-frame clones, not every one. The table shows about 320,000 clones, with 85% to 90% occurring only once. The CDR3 runs 19 residues. The receptor was isolated from a person between 18 and 60 years old who received the Ad26.COV2.S COVID-19 vaccine or a placebo. The sequencing here drew on peripheral blood, taken in a trial of Ad26.COV2.S vaccine versus placebo. The chain links TRBV12-2 to TRBJ2-5; TRBD2 reflects the table's D call only, with no check against the DNA. TRBV12-2 is a pseudogene segment. CDR3 sequence reads: CASRLEVFRLAGVQETQYF. The DNA for the CDR3 is TGTGCAAGTCGCTTAGAGGTCTTCCGACTAGCGGGGGTCCAAGAGACCCAGTACTTC.